This TCR beta chain appears in the sequencing data of a study of blood T cell repertoires in COVID-19. Turning to the study itself: COVID-19 samples, acute and convalescent, were from the United States, Italy and Spain. T cells, B-cell-depleted T cells, or PBMCs supplied cDNA or gDNA.

This CDR3 contains 18 residues. The V gene's germline CDR1 is MDHEN and CDR2 SYDVKM. Trimming at V came to 8 bases and at J to 0 bases, leaving 13 bases not matched to a gene. The assay was immunoSEQ multiplex PCR, and TCRdb's table has in-frame clones only and misses some. The table lists over 130,000 clones, 65% to 80% of them singletons. The source of this sequence is a man over 45 with acute or convalescent COVID-19. The chain employs TRBV28 and TRBJ1-5, with 10 positions matching TRBD1. Sequenced input: peripheral blood. DNA for the CDR3: TGTGCCAGCGTTCAAGGGGACAGGGGCGGATATAGCAATCAGCCCCAGCATTTT. Translating it yields CASVQGDRGGYSNQPQHF.